Sequencing of this T cell receptor beta chain was carried out in a study of shared clonotypes between healthy human individuals. The germline CDR1 and CDR2 sequences are MNHEY and SVGAGI. The CDR3 loop spans 15 amino acids. The V end was cut by 4 bases, the J end by 8 bases, with 17 bases between. Broader study findings: Tissue TCR repertoires likely differ from these blood-only repertoires. Compared with memory subsets, naive subsets generally had larger estimated richness. Sharing across four donors was seen in 4% to 5.5% of naive CD4 clonotypes.

CD45RO-negative, CCR7-selected cells formed the naive CD8 fraction, which excluded terminally differentiated effector memory CD45RA+ cells. Each cell subset's genomic DNA was divided evenly among several immunoSEQ plates. Libraries were prepared by immunoSEQ multiplex PCR; TCRdb keeps only in-frame clonotypes and omits some of them. The table shows roughly 2,000,000 clones, with around 95% occurring only once. Concerning this clone: The antigen remains unidentified.

This TCR was recovered from a man between 18 and 35 years old in good health. Some clones in this sample may be carry-over from other donors' samples. The gene calls are TRBV6-5 and TRBJ1-4; TRBD1 is a possible D gene (6 bases). Sequenced input: naive CD8+ T cells from PBMCs. The CDR3 region is CASSSDGGWREKLFF. The CDR3 DNA is TGTGCCAGCAGTTCCGACGGGGGCTGGAGGGAAAAACTGTTTTTT.